The 2 T cell receptor beta chains below all came from one sample that was sequenced in a study of cytomegalovirus exposure and HLA in healthy donors. Both 60 Vbeta primers and 13 Jbeta primers went into the PCR. Repertoires were generated with immunoSEQ multiplex PCR, while TCRdb's copy carries only in-frame clones and drops some. Of about 150,000 clones listed, 70% to 80% are singletons. Sequences were obtained from PBMCs. The source is an older woman in good health and CMV-seropositive.

This clone is termed medium-sized. The V gene is TRBV5-1, the J gene TRBJ2-1; 8 bases are shared with TRBD2. The V gene's germline CDR1 is SGHRS and CDR2 YFSETQ. This CDR3 comprises 16 residues. J gave up 3 bases and V 0 bases, and 5 bases lay outside the gene matches. The CDR3 coding sequence is TGCGCCAGCAGCTTGGCGCCTAGCGGGCGCTACAATGAGCAGTTCTTC. Its protein is CASSLAPSGRYNEQFF.

J is TRBJ2-6 and V is TRBV27; the match to TRBD1 covers 11 bases. Germline assignment: CDR1 MNHEY and CDR2 SMNVEV (reference sequence). The junction had 12 bases not matched to a gene; V was cut back by 5 bases and J by 3 bases. The CDR3 extends over 19 amino acids. For the CDR3, the DNA is TGTGCCAGCAGTCTAAGGACAGGGGGCGCTTGGAGTGGGGCCAACGTCCTGACTTTC. Encoded protein: CASSLRTGGAWSGANVLTF.